This T cell receptor beta chain was sequenced for a study of spatial heterogeneity in lung cancer. The wider study: As counted in raw reads, each unique TCR and UMI combination appeared more than ten times on average.

This CDR3 spans 14 amino acids. Deletions cut 8 bases from V and 7 bases from J, with 18 bases between. Germline V gene sequence: CDR1 ENHRY, CDR2 SYGVKD. This clonotype has at least ten counts. The presence of a unique molecular identifier marked each TCR cDNA molecule. MiXCR was run by TCRdb on the 5' RACE reads, yielding one entry per CDR3 protein. Here the sample spans about 22,000 distinct CDR3 sequences, less than 6% being singletons. Documented time point: sample taken at primary tumor resection. No cell sorting; template was whole RNA from tumor, lung tissue or PBMC. The clonotype comes from a male donor with early-stage non-small cell lung cancer. The chain joins TRBV10-3 to TRBJ1-5; tentative D call: TRBD1 (5 bases). Sequencing used PBMCs, obtained at surgery. The CDR3 is CAIGGVGERQPQHF. Here the CDR3 DNA reads TGTGCCATCGGGGGGGTCGGGGAGAGACAGCCCCAGCATTTT.